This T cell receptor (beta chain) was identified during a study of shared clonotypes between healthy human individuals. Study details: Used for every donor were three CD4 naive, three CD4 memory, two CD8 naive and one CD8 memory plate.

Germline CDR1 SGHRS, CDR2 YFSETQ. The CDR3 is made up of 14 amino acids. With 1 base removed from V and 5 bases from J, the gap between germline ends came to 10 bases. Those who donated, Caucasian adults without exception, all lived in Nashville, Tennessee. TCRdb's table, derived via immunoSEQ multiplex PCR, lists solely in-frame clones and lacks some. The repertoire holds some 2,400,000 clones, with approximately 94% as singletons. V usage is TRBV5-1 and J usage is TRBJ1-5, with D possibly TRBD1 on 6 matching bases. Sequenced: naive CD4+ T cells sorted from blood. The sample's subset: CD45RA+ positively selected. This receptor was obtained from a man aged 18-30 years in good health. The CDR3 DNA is TGCGCCAGCAGCTTGAGGGCAGGGGATCAGCCCCAGCATTTT. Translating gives CASSLRAGDQPQHF.